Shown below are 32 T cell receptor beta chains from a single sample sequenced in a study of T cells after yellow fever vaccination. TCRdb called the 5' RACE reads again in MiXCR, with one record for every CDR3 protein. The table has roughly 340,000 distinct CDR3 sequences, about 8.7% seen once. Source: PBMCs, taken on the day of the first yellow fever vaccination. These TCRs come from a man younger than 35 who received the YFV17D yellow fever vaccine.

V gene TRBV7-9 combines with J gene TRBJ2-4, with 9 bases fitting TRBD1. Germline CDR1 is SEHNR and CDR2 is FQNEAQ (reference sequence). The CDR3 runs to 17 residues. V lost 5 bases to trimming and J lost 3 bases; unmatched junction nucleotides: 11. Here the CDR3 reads CASSPDRGYWRKNIQYF. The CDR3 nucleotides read TGTGCCAGCAGCCCGGACAGGGGATATTGGCGCAAAAACATTCAGTACTTC.

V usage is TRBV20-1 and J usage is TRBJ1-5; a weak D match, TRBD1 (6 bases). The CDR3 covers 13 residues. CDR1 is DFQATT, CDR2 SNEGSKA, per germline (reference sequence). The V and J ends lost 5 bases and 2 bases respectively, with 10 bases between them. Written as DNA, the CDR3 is TGCAGTGCTGGAAACAGGGGCAATCAGCCCCAGCATTTT. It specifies CSAGNRGNQPQHF.

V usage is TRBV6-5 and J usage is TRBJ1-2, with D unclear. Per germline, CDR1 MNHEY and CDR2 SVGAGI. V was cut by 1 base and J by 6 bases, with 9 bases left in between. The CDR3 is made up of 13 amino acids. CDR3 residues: CASSYLRSNGYTF. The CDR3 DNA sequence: TGTGCCAGCAGTTACTTAAGGTCCAATGGCTACACCTTC.

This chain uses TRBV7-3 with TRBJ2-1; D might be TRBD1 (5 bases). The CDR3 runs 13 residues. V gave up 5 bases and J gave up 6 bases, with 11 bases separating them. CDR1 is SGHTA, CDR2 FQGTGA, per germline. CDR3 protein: CASSGHSTNEQFF. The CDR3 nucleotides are TGTGCCAGCAGCGGACATTCGACCAATGAGCAGTTCTTC.

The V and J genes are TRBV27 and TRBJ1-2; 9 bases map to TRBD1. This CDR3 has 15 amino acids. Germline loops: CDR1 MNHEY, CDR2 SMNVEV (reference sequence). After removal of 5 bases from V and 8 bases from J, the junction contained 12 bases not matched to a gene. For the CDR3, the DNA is TGTGCCAGCAGTCGTTCCGGGACAGGGTGGTTGGGCTACACCTTC. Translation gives CASSRSGTGWLGYTF.

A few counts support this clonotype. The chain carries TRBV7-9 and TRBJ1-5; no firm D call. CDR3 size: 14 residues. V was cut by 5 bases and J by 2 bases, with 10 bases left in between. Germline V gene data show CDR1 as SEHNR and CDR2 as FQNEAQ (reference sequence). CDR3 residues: CASSRDSGNQPQHF. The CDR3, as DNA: TGTGCCAGCAGCCGCGATAGTGGCAATCAGCCCCAGCATTTT.

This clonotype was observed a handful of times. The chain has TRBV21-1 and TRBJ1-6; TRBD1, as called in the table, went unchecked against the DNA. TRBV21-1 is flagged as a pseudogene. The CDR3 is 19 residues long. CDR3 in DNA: TGTGCCAGCAGCCTAGGTTGGAGCAGACATAACCCGGATAATTCACCCCTCCACTTT. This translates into CASSLGWSRHNPDNSPLHF.

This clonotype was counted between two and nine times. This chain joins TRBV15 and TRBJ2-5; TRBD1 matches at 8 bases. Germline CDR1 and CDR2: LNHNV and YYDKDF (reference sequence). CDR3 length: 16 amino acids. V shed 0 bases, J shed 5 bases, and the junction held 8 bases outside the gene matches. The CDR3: CATSRDWTGTRETQYF. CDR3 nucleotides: TGTGCCACCAGCAGAGATTGGACAGGGACAAGGGAGACCCAGTACTTC. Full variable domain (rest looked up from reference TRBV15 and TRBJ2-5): DAMVIQNPRYQVTQFGKPVTLSCSQTLNHNVMYWYQQKSSQAPKLLFHYYDKDFNNEADTPDNFQSRRPNTSFCFLDIRSPGLGDTAMYLCATSRDWTGTRETQYFGPGTRLLVL.

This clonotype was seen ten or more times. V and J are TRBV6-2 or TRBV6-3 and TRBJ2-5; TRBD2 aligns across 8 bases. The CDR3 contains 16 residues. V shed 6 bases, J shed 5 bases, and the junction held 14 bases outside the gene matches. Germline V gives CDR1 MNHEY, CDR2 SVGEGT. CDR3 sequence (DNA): TGTGCCAGCAGCCGACTGACGGGGGGGCCTCCGGAGACCCAGTACTTC. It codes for CASSRLTGGPPETQYF.

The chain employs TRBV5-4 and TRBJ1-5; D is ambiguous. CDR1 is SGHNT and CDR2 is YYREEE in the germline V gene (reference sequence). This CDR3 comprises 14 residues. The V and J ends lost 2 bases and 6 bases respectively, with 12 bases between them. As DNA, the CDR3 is TGTGCCAGCAGCTTAGATCAGGCTCGTCAGCCCCAGCATTTT. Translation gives CASSLDQARQPQHF.

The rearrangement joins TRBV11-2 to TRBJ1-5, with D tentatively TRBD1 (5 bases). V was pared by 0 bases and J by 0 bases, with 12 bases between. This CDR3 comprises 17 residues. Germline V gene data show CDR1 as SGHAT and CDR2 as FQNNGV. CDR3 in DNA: TGTGCCAGCAGCTTAGATCACAGGCCTTATAGCAATCAGCCCCAGCATTTT. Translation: CASSLDHRPYSNQPQHF.

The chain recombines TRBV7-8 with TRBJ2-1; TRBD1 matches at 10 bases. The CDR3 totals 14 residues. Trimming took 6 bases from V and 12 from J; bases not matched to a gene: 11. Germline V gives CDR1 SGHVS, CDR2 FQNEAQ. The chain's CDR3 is CASREGQGTHGQFF. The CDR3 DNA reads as TGTGCCAGCAGAGAGGGACAGGGGACCCACGGGCAGTTCTTC.

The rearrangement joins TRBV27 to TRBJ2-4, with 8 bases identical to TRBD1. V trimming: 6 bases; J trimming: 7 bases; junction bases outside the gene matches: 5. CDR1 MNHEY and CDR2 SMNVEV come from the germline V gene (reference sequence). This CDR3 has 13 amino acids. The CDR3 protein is CASSGQGGNIQYF. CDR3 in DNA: TGTGCCAGCAGCGGACAGGGTGGGAACATTCAGTACTTC.

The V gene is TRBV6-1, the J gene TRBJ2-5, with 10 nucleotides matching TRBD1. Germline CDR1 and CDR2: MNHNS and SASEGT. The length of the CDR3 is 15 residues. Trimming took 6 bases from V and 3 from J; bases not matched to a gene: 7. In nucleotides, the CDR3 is TGTGCCAGCAGAGGGACAGGGGCGGGGAAAGAGACCCAGTACTTC. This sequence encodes CASRGTGAGKETQYF.

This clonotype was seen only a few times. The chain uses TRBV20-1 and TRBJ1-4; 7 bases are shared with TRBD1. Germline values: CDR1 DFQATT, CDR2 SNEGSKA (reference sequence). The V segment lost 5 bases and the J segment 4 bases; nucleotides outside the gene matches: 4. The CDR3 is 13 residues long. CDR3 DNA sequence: TGCAGTGCTGATACAGGGGTTAATGAAAAACTGTTTTTT. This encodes CSADTGVNEKLFF.

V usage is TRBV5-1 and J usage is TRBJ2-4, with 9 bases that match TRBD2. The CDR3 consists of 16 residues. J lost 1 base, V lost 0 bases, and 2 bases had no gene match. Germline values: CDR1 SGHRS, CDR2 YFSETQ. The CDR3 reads CASSLELAGAKNIQYF. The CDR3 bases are TGCGCCAGCAGCTTGGAACTAGCGGGTGCCAAAAACATTCAGTACTTC.

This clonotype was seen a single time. CDR3 sequence reads: CASSPIAPRPYGYTF. CDR3 nucleotide sequence: TGTGCCAGCAGTCCTATCGCCCCTCGACCCTATGGCTACACCTTC. The chain combines TRBV6-1 with TRBJ1-2; D not resolved. Germline V gene sequence: CDR1 MNHNS, CDR2 SASEGT. Trimming pared 5 bases from V and 4 bases from J, leaving 17 bases between. This CDR3 comprises 15 residues.

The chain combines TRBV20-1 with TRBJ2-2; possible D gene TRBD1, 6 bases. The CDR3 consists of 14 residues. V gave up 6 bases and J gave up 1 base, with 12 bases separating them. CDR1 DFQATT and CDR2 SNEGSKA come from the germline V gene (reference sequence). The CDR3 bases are TGCAGTGCCCTCGACAGGATGAACACCGGGGAGCTGTTTTTT. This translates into CSALDRMNTGELFF.

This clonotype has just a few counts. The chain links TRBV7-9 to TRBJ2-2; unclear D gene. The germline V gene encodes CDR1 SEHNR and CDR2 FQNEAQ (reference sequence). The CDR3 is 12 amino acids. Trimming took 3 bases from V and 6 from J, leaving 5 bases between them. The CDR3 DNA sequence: TGTGCCAGCAGCTTCTCAGCCGGGGAGCTGTTTTTT. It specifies CASSFSAGELFF. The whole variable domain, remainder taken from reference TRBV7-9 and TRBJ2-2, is DTGVSQNPRHKITKRGQNVTFRCDPISEHNRLYWYRQTLGQGPEFLTYFQNEAQLEKSRLLSDRFSAERPKGSFSTLEIQRTEQGDSAMYLCASSFSAGELFFGEGSRLTVL.

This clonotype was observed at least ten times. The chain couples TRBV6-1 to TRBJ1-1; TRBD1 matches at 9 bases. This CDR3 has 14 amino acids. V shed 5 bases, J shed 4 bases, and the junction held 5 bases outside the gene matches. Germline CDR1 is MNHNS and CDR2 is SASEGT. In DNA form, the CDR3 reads TGTGCCAGCAGTCCGGGGACAGGGAGCACTGAAGCTTTCTTT. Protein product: CASSPGTGSTEAFF.

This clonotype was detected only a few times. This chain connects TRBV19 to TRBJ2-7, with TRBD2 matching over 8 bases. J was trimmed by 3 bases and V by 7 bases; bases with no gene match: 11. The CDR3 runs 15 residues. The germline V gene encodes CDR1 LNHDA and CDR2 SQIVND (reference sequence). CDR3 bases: TGTGCCAGTAAGTTGGTAGCTAGCGGGCTCTACGAGCAGTACTTC. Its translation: CASKLVASGLYEQYF. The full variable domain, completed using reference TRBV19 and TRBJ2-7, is DGGITQSPKYLFRKEGQNVTLSCEQNLNHDAMYWYRQDPGQGLRLIYYSQIVNDFQKGDIAEGYSVSREKKESFPLTVTSAQKNPTAFYLCASKLVASGLYEQYFGPGTRLTVT.

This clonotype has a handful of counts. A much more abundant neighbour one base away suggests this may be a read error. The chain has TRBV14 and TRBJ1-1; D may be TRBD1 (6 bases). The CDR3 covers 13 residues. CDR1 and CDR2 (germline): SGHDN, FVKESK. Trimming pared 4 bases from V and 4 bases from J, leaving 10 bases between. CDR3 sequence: CASSRQESTEAFF. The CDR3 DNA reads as TGTGCCAGCAGCCGACAGGAGAGCACTGAAGCTTTCTTT. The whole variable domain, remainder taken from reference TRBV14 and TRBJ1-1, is EAGVTQFPSHSVIEKGQTVTLRCDPISGHDNLYWYRRVMGKEIKFLLHFVKESKQDESGMPNNRFLAERTGGTYSTLKVQPAELEDSGVYFCASSRQESTEAFFGQGTRLTVV.

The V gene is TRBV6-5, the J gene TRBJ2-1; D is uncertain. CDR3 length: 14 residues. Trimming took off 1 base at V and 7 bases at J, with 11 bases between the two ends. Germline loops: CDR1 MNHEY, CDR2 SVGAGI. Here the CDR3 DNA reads TGTGCCAGCAGTTACTTCCTAGGCCAAAATGAGCAGTTCTTC. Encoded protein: CASSYFLGQNEQFF.

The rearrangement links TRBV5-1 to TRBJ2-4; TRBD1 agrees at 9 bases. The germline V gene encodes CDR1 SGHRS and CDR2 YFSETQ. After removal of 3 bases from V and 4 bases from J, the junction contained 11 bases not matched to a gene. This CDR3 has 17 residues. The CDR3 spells CASSWVPTGGSKNIQYF. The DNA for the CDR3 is TGCGCCAGCAGCTGGGTGCCAACAGGGGGCAGTAAAAACATTCAGTACTTC.

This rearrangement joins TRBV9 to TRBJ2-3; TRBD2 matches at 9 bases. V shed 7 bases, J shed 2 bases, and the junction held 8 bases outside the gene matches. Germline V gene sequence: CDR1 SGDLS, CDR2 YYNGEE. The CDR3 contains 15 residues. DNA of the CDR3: TGTGCCAGCTCCGGCCTAGCGGGAAACACAGATACGCAGTATTTT. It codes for CASSGLAGNTDTQYF.

This chain's CDR3 is CASSSRAGNSNEQFF. CDR3 coding DNA: TGCGCCAGCAGCTCCCGGGCGGGGAACAGCAATGAGCAGTTCTTC. The rearrangement joins TRBV5-1 to TRBJ2-1; maybe TRBD2 (6 bases). The V and J ends lost 3 bases and 6 bases respectively, with 16 bases between them. The CDR3 loop spans 15 amino acids. Germline V gives CDR1 SGHRS, CDR2 YFSETQ.

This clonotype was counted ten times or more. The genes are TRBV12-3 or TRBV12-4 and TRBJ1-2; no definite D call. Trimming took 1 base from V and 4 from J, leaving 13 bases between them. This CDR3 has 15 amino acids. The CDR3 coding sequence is TGTGCCAGCAGTTTAGGCGAGTTGGACCCCTATGGCTACACCTTC. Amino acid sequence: CASSLGELDPYGYTF.

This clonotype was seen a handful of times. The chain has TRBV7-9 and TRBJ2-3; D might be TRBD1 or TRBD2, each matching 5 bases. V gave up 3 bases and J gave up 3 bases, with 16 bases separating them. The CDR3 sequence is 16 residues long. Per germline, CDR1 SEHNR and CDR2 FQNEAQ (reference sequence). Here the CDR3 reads CASSFRGYPPTDTQYF. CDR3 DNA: TGTGCCAGCAGCTTTCGGGGCTACCCCCCTACAGATACGCAGTATTTT.

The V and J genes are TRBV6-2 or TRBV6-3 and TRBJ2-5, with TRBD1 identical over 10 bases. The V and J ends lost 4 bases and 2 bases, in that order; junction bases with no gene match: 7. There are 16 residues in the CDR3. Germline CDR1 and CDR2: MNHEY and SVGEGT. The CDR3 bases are TGTGCCAGCAGTTCGCGGGACAGGGGCCTTCAAGAGACCCAGTACTTC. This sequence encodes CASSSRDRGLQETQYF.

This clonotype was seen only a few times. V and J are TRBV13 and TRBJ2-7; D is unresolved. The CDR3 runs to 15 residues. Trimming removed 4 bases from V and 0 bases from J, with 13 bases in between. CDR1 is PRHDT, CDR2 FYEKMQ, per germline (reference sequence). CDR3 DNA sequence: TGTGCCAGCAGCTACTCCGTCAAGTACTCCTACGAGCAGTACTTC. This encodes CASSYSVKYSYEQYF.

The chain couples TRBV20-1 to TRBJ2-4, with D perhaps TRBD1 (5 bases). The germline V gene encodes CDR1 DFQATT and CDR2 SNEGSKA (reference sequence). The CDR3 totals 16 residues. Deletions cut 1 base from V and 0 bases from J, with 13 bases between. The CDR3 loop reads CSARGVGLLAKNIQYF. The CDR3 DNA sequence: TGCAGTGCTAGAGGCGTGGGGCTTTTAGCCAAAAACATTCAGTACTTC.

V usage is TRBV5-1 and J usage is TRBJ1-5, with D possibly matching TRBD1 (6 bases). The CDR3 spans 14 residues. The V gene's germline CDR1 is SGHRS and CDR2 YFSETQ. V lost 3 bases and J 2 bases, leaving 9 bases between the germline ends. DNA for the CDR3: TGCGCCAGCAGCTCAGGGGATGGCAATCAGCCCCAGCATTTT. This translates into CASSSGDGNQPQHF.